This T cell receptor (beta chain) was sequenced during a study of blood T cell repertoires in COVID-19. Per the original methods: Estimates of nucleated cell counts were drawn from the amplification of reference gene primers. The data were produced by immunoSEQ multiplex PCR, yet TCRdb's version contains in-frame clones alone and is incomplete. V, J and clone size reflect that table, while D and trimming were determined from the DNA. This table has some 300,000 clones, around nine tenths appearing once. The germline CDR1 and CDR2 sequences are MNHNY and SVGAGI (reference sequence). V lost 7 bases and J lost 1, with 10 bases in between. The CDR3 totals 13 residues.

This rearrangement joins TRBV6-6 to TRBJ1-1; a possible D gene is TRBD1 (5 bases). This TCR was sampled from a woman aged 40 to 50 who had recovered from COVID-19. Sample: PBMCs or T cells enriched from blood (not recorded which). In nucleotides, the CDR3 is TGTGCCAGCAACAGGAACCAGAACACTGAAGCTTTCTTT. Protein sequence: CASNRNQNTEAFF.